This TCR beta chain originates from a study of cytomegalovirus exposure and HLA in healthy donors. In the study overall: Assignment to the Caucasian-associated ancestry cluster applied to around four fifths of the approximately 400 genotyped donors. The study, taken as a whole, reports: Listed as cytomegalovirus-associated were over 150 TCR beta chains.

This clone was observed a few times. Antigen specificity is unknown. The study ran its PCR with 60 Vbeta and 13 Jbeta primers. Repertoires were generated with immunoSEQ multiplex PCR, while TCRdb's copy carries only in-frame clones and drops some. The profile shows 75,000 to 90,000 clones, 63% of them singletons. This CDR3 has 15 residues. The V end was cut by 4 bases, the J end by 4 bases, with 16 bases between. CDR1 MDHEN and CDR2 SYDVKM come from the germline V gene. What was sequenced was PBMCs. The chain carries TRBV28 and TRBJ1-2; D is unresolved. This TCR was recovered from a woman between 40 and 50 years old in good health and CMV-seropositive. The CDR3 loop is CASSSSSETSYGYTF. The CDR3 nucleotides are TGTGCCAGCAGTTCCTCTTCCGAGACAAGCTATGGCTACACCTTC.